One and the same sample provided the 5 T cell receptor beta chains below, sequenced in a study of neoadjuvant nivolumab and ipilimumab in lung cancer. Profiling relied on immunoSEQ multiplex PCR, and the TCRdb table lists in-frame clones only, not all of them. The profile shows tens of thousands of clones, around 83% of them singletons. Here the sequenced sample was tumor tissue, taken after neoadjuvant nivolumab, alone or with ipilimumab, at or shortly before surgery. These receptors were collected from an adult with non-small cell lung cancer.

This sequence joins TRBV5-1 and TRBJ2-2; 7 bases match TRBD2. Germline trimming cut 3 bases from V and 0 bases from J; bases unmatched to any gene: 5. The CDR3 runs to 16 residues. Germline-derived CDR1 and CDR2 are SGHRS and YFSETQ. CDR3 protein: CASSSGLVANTGELFF. In nucleotides, the CDR3 is TGCGCCAGCAGCTCCGGACTAGTCGCGAACACCGGGGAGCTGTTTTTT.

This clone was counted once. The chain has TRBV5-5 and TRBJ2-7; D is uncertain. The germline V gene encodes CDR1 SGHKS and CDR2 YYEKEE (reference sequence). This CDR3 contains 13 residues. V was clipped by 2 bases and J by 6 bases, with 12 bases between them. In DNA, the CDR3 is TGTGCCAGCAGCTTAACTGCCGCATCCGAGCAGTACTTC. This translates into CASSLTAASEQYF.

V gene TRBV18 combines with J gene TRBJ2-7; 7 bases match TRBD2. The V gene end was trimmed by 5 bases and the J gene end by 1 base; junction bases not matched to a gene: 8. Germline loops: CDR1 KGHSH, CDR2 LQKENI. The CDR3 covers 15 residues. CDR3 residues: CASSTGAGASYEQYF. CDR3 in DNA: TGTGCCAGCTCAACTGGTGCGGGAGCGTCCTACGAGCAGTACTTC.

The chain has TRBV29-1 and TRBJ2-7; D unclear. Trimming removed 2 bases at V and 2 bases at J, with 7 bases between. The CDR3 totals 12 residues. Germline V CDR1 and CDR2: SQVTM, ANQGSEA. The CDR3 coding sequence is TGCAGCGTTGAAACAGCGACCTACGAGCAGTACTTC. Its translation is CSVETATYEQYF.

The chain is built from TRBV5-1 and TRBJ2-7; the match to TRBD1 covers 12 bases. CDR3 length: 14 amino acids. In germline, CDR1 is SGHRS, CDR2 YFSETQ. V was clipped by 4 bases and J by 7 bases; unmatched bases: 6. The CDR3 is CASSPGTGGWEQYF. CDR3 bases: TGCGCCAGCAGCCCGGGGACAGGGGGCTGGGAGCAGTACTTC.